What follows describes a single T cell receptor beta chain. These data originate in a study of PD-1 blockade in mismatch repair-deficient tumors. Study-wide context: Patients had over 10 mismatch repair-deficient cancer types, all previously treated and progressing.

TCRdb's table, derived via immunoSEQ multiplex PCR, lists solely in-frame clones and lacks some. The table has 100,000 to 150,000 clones, almost 90% seen once; the top ten hold 10% to 15%. Trimming took 0 bases from V and 0 from J, leaving 12 bases between them. Germline CDR1 MNHEY, CDR2 SMNVEV (reference sequence). This CDR3 contains 16 residues. The origin of this receptor is an adult with mismatch repair-deficient cancer. The chain recombines TRBV27 with TRBJ2-7; possibly TRBD1 for D (7 bases). This specimen consisted of peripheral blood, obtained about 17 months after starting pembrolizumab. The CDR3 DNA follows: TGTGCCAGCAGTTTATCATCAGGGGGGAGCTCCTACGAGCAGTACTTC. Translation gives CASSLSSGGSSYEQYF.